This T cell receptor (beta chain) was captured by sequencing in a study of cytomegalovirus exposure and HLA in healthy donors. The method was immunoSEQ multiplex PCR; TCRdb's version includes in-frame clones alone and lacks a portion of them. The sample lists tens of thousands of clones, 90% to 95% occurring once. In germline, CDR1 is MNHEY, CDR2 SMNVEV (reference sequence). V lost 3 bases to trimming and J lost 11 bases, with 13 bases between them. The CDR3 runs to 12 residues. This clone was detected once. What was sequenced was PBMCs. This clonotype was sampled from a woman in her 30s in good health and CMV-seronegative. V usage is TRBV27 and J usage is TRBJ1-1, with TRBD1 as a possible D gene (5 bases). This chain's CDR3 is CASSFPQGRAFF. CDR3 nucleotide sequence: TGTGCCAGCAGTTTCCCCCAGGGAAGGGCTTTCTTT.